Below are 24 T cell receptor beta chains sequenced from a single sample in a study of blood T cell repertoires in COVID-19. The repertoire was sequenced with immunoSEQ multiplex PCR; TCRdb's copy has only in-frame clones and lacks some. The sample lists fewer than 300,000 clones; about 89% were seen once. The sequenced material came from peripheral blood. These receptors were taken from a man under 40 with acute or convalescent COVID-19.

The chain links TRBV30 to TRBJ2-5, with 7 bases that match TRBD2. Germline assignment: CDR1 GTSNPN and CDR2 SVGIG (reference sequence). J gave up 5 bases and V 5 bases, and 8 bases lay outside the gene matches. This CDR3 has 13 amino acids. DNA for the CDR3: TGTGCCTGGGGGGAGGGAGGAGGGGAGACCCAGTACTTC. This codes for CAWGEGGGETQYF.

J is TRBJ2-2 and V is TRBV27; 9 positions match TRBD2. The CDR3 spans 15 residues. CDR1 is MNHEY and CDR2 is SMNVEV in the germline V gene (reference sequence). Unmatched junction bases numbered 3, after V lost 2 bases and J lost 5 bases. CDR3 residues: CASSLLAGRTGELFF. The CDR3 bases are TGTGCCAGCAGTTTACTAGCGGGAAGGACCGGGGAGCTGTTTTTT.

The rearrangement links TRBV6-6 to TRBJ1-6; 9 bases fit TRBD1. Germline V gene lookup returns CDR1 MNHNY and CDR2 SVGAGI (reference sequence). Trimming cost V 0 bases and J 7 bases; bases outside gene matches: 4. The CDR3 is made up of 16 amino acids. As DNA, the CDR3 is TGTGCCAGCAGTTACTCTGGGACAGGGCTCAATTCACCCCTCCACTTT. It specifies CASSYSGTGLNSPLHF.

The chain has TRBV7-9 and TRBJ1-6, with D uncertain. The CDR3 extends over 14 amino acids. With 2 bases removed from V and 2 bases from J, the gap between germline ends came to 4 bases. Germline V gives CDR1 SEHNR, CDR2 FQNEAQ (reference sequence). CDR3 bases: TGTGCCAGCAGCTTAAGCACCTATAATTCACCCCTCCACTTT. Translated, it gives CASSLSTYNSPLHF.

This chain connects TRBV9 to TRBJ1-1; 8 bases line up with TRBD1. Germline V lookup: CDR1 SGDLS, CDR2 YYNGEE. CDR3 length equals 13 residues. V was clipped by 2 bases and J by 7 bases; unmatched bases: 4. DNA of the CDR3: TGTGCCAGCAGCGTCACCGGGACAGGTGAAGCTTTCTTT. Protein product: CASSVTGTGEAFF.

This clone was recorded only once. Within the sample, other DNA sequences also encode this same CDR3. The rearrangement uses TRBV28 and TRBJ2-3; 12 bases align to TRBD2. With V trimmed by 4 bases and J by 5 bases, 13 bases remained unmatched. Germline values: CDR1 MDHEN, CDR2 SYDVKM. CDR3 size: 18 residues. The CDR3: CASSYSLTSGRGGDTQYF. CDR3 nucleotides: TGTGCCAGCAGTTACTCCCTGACTAGCGGGAGAGGAGGAGATACGCAGTATTTT.

As DNA, the CDR3 is TGTGCCAGCAGCTTCCAACTTTGGGGGACTAGCCCCAGTGAGCAGTTCTTC. Its translation is CASSFQLWGTSPSEQFF. The chain links TRBV7-8 to TRBJ2-1, with 9 bases that match TRBD2. The length of the CDR3 is 17 residues. The trim removed 3 bases at V and 9 bases at J, leaving 15 bases unmatched. Germline CDR1 SGHVS, CDR2 FQNEAQ.

For this clone: Other DNA variants within this sample encode the same CDR3. The chain employs TRBV15 and TRBJ1-6; D gene unclear. This CDR3 comprises 13 residues. The V gene lost 5 bases and the J gene lost 1 base, with 3 bases spanning the gap. CDR1 is LNHNV, CDR2 YYDKDF, per germline (reference sequence). This CDR3 reads CATSRSYNSPLHF. The CDR3, as DNA: TGTGCCACCAGCCGTTCCTATAATTCACCCCTCCACTTT.

The rearrangement links TRBV7-8 to TRBJ2-7; 8 bases match TRBD1. The CDR3 loop spans 15 amino acids. Per the germline V gene, CDR1 is SGHVS and CDR2 is FQNEAQ. Losses at the gene ends were 1 base for V and 3 bases for J; bases not matched to a gene: 5. DNA for the CDR3: TGTGCCAGCAGCTTAGGACAGGGGACAAGCTACGAGCAGTACTTC. It specifies CASSLGQGTSYEQYF.

V gene TRBV6-6 combines with J gene TRBJ1-4; D not certain. CDR1 MNHNY and CDR2 SVGAGI come from the germline V gene (reference sequence). The length of the CDR3 is 16 residues. The V gene lost 6 bases and the J gene lost 0 bases, with 14 bases spanning the gap. CDR3 coding DNA: TGTGCCAGCAGGCCGTTGACTGCTTCAACTAATGAAAAACTGTTTTTT. It specifies CASRPLTASTNEKLFF.

The chain recombines TRBV27 with TRBJ1-1; 8 positions match TRBD1. The CDR3 consists of 15 residues. V was pared by 5 bases and J by 3 bases, with 8 bases of the junction left unmatched. Germline assignment: CDR1 MNHEY and CDR2 SMNVEV (reference sequence). The CDR3 here is CASSRKDRGDTEAFF. The DNA for the CDR3 is TGTGCCAGCAGTAGAAAAGACAGGGGTGACACTGAAGCTTTCTTT.

The chain recombines TRBV10-3 with TRBJ2-7, with 14 bases that match TRBD2. The junction had 0 bases not matched to a gene; V was cut back by 6 bases and J by 5 bases. Germline V gene sequence: CDR1 ENHRY, CDR2 SYGVKD. CDR3 length: 13 residues. The CDR3 bases are TGTGCCATCAGGACTAGCGGGAGGGACGAGCAGTACTTC. Amino acid sequence: CAIRTSGRDEQYF.

This sequence joins TRBV14 and TRBJ2-1, with D tentatively TRBD1 (6 bases). Germline V gene data show CDR1 as SGHDN and CDR2 as FVKESK. V was shortened by 1 base and J by 7 bases, with 11 bases between the two germline ends. The CDR3 has 14 amino acids. The CDR3 region has the DNA TGTGCCAGCAGCCAAGGAGGCCAGGGGAATGAGCAGTTCTTC. Residues: CASSQGGQGNEQFF.

This clone was seen once. J is TRBJ1-2 and V is TRBV6-5, with D maybe TRBD1 (5 bases). The CDR3 spans 13 residues. Per the germline V gene, CDR1 is MNHEY and CDR2 is SVGAGI. V lost 2 bases to trimming and J lost 8 bases, with 12 bases between them. The CDR3 spells CASSYQGLQGYTF. In nucleotides, the CDR3 is TGTGCCAGCAGTTACCAGGGTCTCCAGGGCTACACCTTC.

The rearrangement links TRBV28 to TRBJ2-1, with 7 bases that match TRBD2. CDR1 is MDHEN, CDR2 SYDVKM, per germline. Trimming at V came to 3 bases and at J to 7 bases, leaving 12 bases not matched to a gene. CDR3 length: 16 amino acids. The CDR3 DNA follows: TGTGCCAGCAGTTTGTTTCTAGCGGTAACCACTAATGAGCAGTTCTTC. As protein: CASSLFLAVTTNEQFF. The full variable domain, in which reference TRBV28 and TRBJ2-1 provide the parts outside the CDR3, is DVKVTQSSRYLVKRTGEKVFLECVQDMDHENMFWYRQDPGLGLRLIYFSYDVKMKEKGDIPEGYSVSREKKERFSLILESASTNQTSMYLCASSLFLAVTTNEQFFGPGTRLTVL.

This chain uses TRBV12-3 or TRBV12-4 with TRBJ1-2; D remains ambiguous. The CDR3 covers 13 residues. The V gene lost 5 bases and the J gene lost 3 bases, with 10 bases spanning the gap. CDR3 nucleotide sequence: TGTGCCAGCAGTCCGGCTAGTGACTATGGCTACACCTTC. Amino acid sequence: CASSPASDYGYTF.

This chain connects TRBV7-9 to TRBJ1-3, with D possibly being TRBD1 (6 bases). This CDR3 is 14 amino acids long. Germline lookup yields CDR1 SEHNR and CDR2 FQNEAQ (reference sequence). V was shortened by 3 bases and J by 4 bases, with 10 bases between the two germline ends. Here the CDR3 reads CASSFRGTGNTIYF. As DNA, the CDR3 is TGTGCCAGCAGCTTTAGGGGGACGGGAAACACCATATATTTT.

CDR3 in amino acids: CASSWGDRGTEAFF. The CDR3 nucleotides are TGTGCCAGCAGCTGGGGGGACAGGGGAACTGAAGCTTTCTTT. The V gene is TRBV5-4, the J gene TRBJ1-1; 10 nucleotides line up with TRBD1. Germline V gene data show CDR1 as SGHNT and CDR2 as YYREEE (reference sequence). Trimming removed 3 bases from V and 5 bases from J; junction bases left unmatched: 4. The CDR3 totals 14 residues.

The V gene is TRBV9, the J gene TRBJ1-5, with no clear D. This CDR3 contains 15 residues. Germline CDR1 SGDLS, CDR2 YYNGEE. The V end was cut by 3 bases, the J end by 3 bases, with 13 bases between. The CDR3 is CASSARGLVNQPQHF. CDR3 in DNA: TGTGCCAGCAGCGCCAGAGGACTGGTCAATCAGCCCCAGCATTTT.

This rearrangement joins TRBV5-1 to TRBJ1-2; 8 positions match TRBD1. Germline-derived CDR1 and CDR2 are SGHRS and YFSETQ. The ends lost 4 bases at V and 6 bases at J; junction bases unmatched: 2. The CDR3 totals 12 residues. The CDR3 DNA reads as TGCGCCAGCAGCCCGACAGGGGATGGCTACACCTTC. Translating gives CASSPTGDGYTF.

This clone was picked up a small number of times. The chain links TRBV29-1 to TRBJ1-1; D is ambiguous. The CDR3 sequence is 17 residues long. V was trimmed by 4 bases and J by 4 bases, leaving 25 bases between them. Germline V lookup: CDR1 SQVTM, CDR2 ANQGSEA. DNA for the CDR3: TGCAGCGTTGTTCCGGCCAGGAGTACCGGGGTTAGCACTGAAGCTTTCTTT. It encodes CSVVPARSTGVSTEAFF.

The chain joins TRBV5-6 to TRBJ2-5; TRBD2 aligns across 10 bases. CDR1 and CDR2 (germline): SGHDT, YYEEEE. CDR3 length: 15 residues. V was clipped by 0 bases and J by 4 bases; unmatched bases: 3. CDR3: CASSLGASGGETQYF. Here the CDR3 DNA reads TGTGCCAGCAGCTTGGGAGCTAGCGGGGGAGAGACCCAGTACTTC.

V is TRBV7-2 and J is TRBJ2-3; TRBD2 agrees at 7 bases. This CDR3 is 15 amino acids long. The V gene end was trimmed by 2 bases and the J gene end by 4 bases; junction bases not matched to a gene: 6. Looked up from germline, CDR1 is SGHTA and CDR2 is FQGNSA. This CDR3 is CASSLREVGADTQYF. The CDR3, as DNA: TGTGCCAGCAGCTTACGGGAGGTGGGCGCAGATACGCAGTATTTT.

V gene TRBV5-1 combines with J gene TRBJ2-3; TRBD2 agrees at 7 bases. V lost 3 bases to trimming and J lost 2 bases; unmatched junction nucleotides: 3. Germline V gives CDR1 SGHRS, CDR2 YFSETQ. This CDR3 contains 14 residues. DNA for the CDR3: TGCGCCAGCAGCTCTGGGACTACCACAGATACGCAGTATTTT. Translation gives CASSSGTTTDTQYF.